There are many counts of the clone carrying this T cell receptor beta chain. Its target is not known. TCRdb redid the calling of the reads with MiXCR, one entry per CDR3 protein. The sample records more than 250,000 distinct CDR3 sequences, more than 20% being singletons. The data belong to a study of T cell repertoires in cytomegalovirus infection. About the research overall: CMV infection together with matching HLA type was indicated by public TCR beta signatures.

Germline V lookup: CDR1 SGHTA, CDR2 FQGTGA. The CDR3 covers 15 residues. V was shortened by 5 bases and J by 6 bases, with 17 bases between the two germline ends. The source was cultured PBMCs, collected from culture after CMV antigen stimulation. The chain couples TRBV7-3 to TRBJ2-1, with D perhaps TRBD1 or TRBD2 (5 bases each). This sequence was found in a human donor in good health (CMV status not recorded). Some clones in this sample may be carry-over from other donors' samples. CDR3 DNA sequence: TGTGCCAGCAGCCCTTCGACGGGGACCATCAATGAGCAGTTCTTC. The encoded protein is CASSPSTGTINEQFF.